These T cell receptor beta chains were read from a single sample in a study of identical twins. A single record per CDR3 protein comes from TCRdb applying MiXCR to the 5' RACE reads. The profile shows under 300,000 distinct CDR3 sequences, roughly 13% of them singletons. The sample was also reused in another study, on yellow fever vaccine responses in identical twins.

Sequencing was done on a sample of memory (CD45RO+) T cells sorted from blood. The receptors come from a woman aged 18-29 years in good health. Each CDR3 is given with its conserved first and last residue. A D gene is named only where the DNA matches it firmly. Not all rows give a size; the values are once, few, many and, for expanded clones, a class.

CDR3aa: CASSKVGSGRAEQYF
CDR3nt: TGTGCCAGCAGCAAAGTGGGCAGCGGGAGGGCCGAGCAGTACTTC
d_gene: -
j_gene: TRBJ2-7
v_gene: TRBV21-1
abundance: many

CDR3aa: CASSLWGAAALYEQYF
CDR3nt: TGTGCCAGCAGTTTATGGGGGGCTGCGGCCCTCTACGAGCAGTACTTC
d_gene: -
j_gene: TRBJ2-7
v_gene: TRBV27
abundance: -

CDR3aa: CASSPSDGTGQYF
CDR3nt: TGTGCCAGCAGTCCAAGCGACGGTACTGGGCAGTATTTT
d_gene: -
j_gene: TRBJ2-3
v_gene: TRBV12-3/TRBV12-4
abundance: -

CDR3aa: CASSEGLVGPYF
CDR3nt: TGTGCCAGCAGCGAGGGGCTGGTGGGGCCCTACTTC
d_gene: -
j_gene: TRBJ2-7
v_gene: TRBV25-1
abundance: many

CDR3aa: CASSLYGYEQYF
CDR3nt: TGTGCCAGCAGTTTATATGGTTACGAGCAGTACTTC
d_gene: -
j_gene: TRBJ2-7
v_gene: TRBV12-3/TRBV12-4
abundance: many

CDR3aa: CSARPGSYEQYF
CDR3nt: TGCAGTGCTAGACCCGGGAGCTACGAGCAGTACTTC
d_gene: -
j_gene: TRBJ2-7
v_gene: TRBV20-1
abundance: -

CDR3aa: CASSVVDSNSPLHF
CDR3nt: TGTGCCAGCAGCGTAGTAGATTCTAATTCACCCCTCCACTTT
d_gene: -
j_gene: TRBJ1-6
v_gene: TRBV9
abundance: once

CDR3aa: CASSANRGHTDTQYF
CDR3nt: TGTGCCAGCAGCGCAAACAGGGGGCACACAGATACGCAGTATTTT
d_gene: TRBD1
j_gene: TRBJ2-3
v_gene: TRBV9
abundance: many

CDR3aa: CASSPRQGREKLFF
CDR3nt: TGTGCCAGCAGCCCCCGGCAGGGCCGTGAAAAACTGTTTTTT
d_gene: -
j_gene: TRBJ1-4
v_gene: TRBV28
abundance: -

CDR3aa: CSANNYEQYF
CDR3nt: TGCAGTGCTAACAACTACGAGCAGTACTTC
d_gene: -
j_gene: TRBJ2-7
v_gene: TRBV20-1
abundance: once

CDR3aa: CASSSPEVAGVNNEQFF
CDR3nt: TGTGCCAGCAGTTCCCCCGAGGTAGCGGGAGTCAACAATGAGCAGTTCTTC
d_gene: TRBD2
j_gene: TRBJ2-1
v_gene: TRBV28
abundance: -

CDR3aa: CASSLGAGELKETQYF
CDR3nt: TGCGCCAGCAGCTTGGGGGCGGGGGAGCTCAAGGAGACCCAGTACTTC
d_gene: TRBD2
j_gene: TRBJ2-5
v_gene: TRBV5-1
abundance: -

CDR3aa: CASMDTGQGANEQFF
CDR3nt: TGTGCCAGTATGGATACGGGACAGGGGGCCAATGAGCAGTTCTTC
d_gene: TRBD1
j_gene: TRBJ2-1
v_gene: TRBV27
abundance: few

CDR3aa: CASRQDRGDETQYF
CDR3nt: TGTGCCAGCAGGCAGGACAGGGGTGATGAGACCCAGTACTTC
d_gene: TRBD1
j_gene: TRBJ2-5
v_gene: TRBV6-1
abundance: -

CDR3aa: CATSDQGLAGEYSTDTQYF
CDR3nt: TGTGCCACCAGTGACCAGGGACTAGCGGGGGAATATAGCACAGATACGCAGTATTTT
d_gene: TRBD2
j_gene: TRBJ2-3
v_gene: TRBV24-1
abundance: -

CDR3aa: CASSLQGIAQYF
CDR3nt: TGTGCCAGCAGTTTGCAGGGAATTGCGCAGTATTTT
d_gene: -
j_gene: TRBJ2-3
v_gene: TRBV6-6
abundance: many

CDR3aa: CASSLIGQVNNEQFF
CDR3nt: TGTGCCAGCAGCTTAATCGGGCAGGTAAACAATGAGCAGTTCTTC
d_gene: -
j_gene: TRBJ2-1
v_gene: TRBV7-3
abundance: -

CDR3aa: CASSKGAFSTDTQYF
CDR3nt: TGTGCCAGCAGTAAAGGAGCCTTTAGCACAGATACGCAGTATTTT
d_gene: -
j_gene: TRBJ2-3
v_gene: TRBV6-1
abundance: many

CDR3aa: CSASGLANYGYTF
CDR3nt: TGCAGTGCTAGTGGACTAGCTAACTATGGCTACACCTTC
d_gene: -
j_gene: TRBJ1-2
v_gene: TRBV20-1
abundance: few

CDR3aa: CASSLPGQGTYEQYF
CDR3nt: TGCGCCAGCAGCCTCCCGGGACAGGGGACCTACGAGCAGTACTTC
d_gene: TRBD1
j_gene: TRBJ2-7
v_gene: TRBV5-1
abundance: -

CDR3aa: CASSVEPPPTDTQYF
CDR3nt: TGTGCCAGCAGCGTAGAACCCCCACCCACAGATACGCAGTATTTT
d_gene: -
j_gene: TRBJ2-3
v_gene: TRBV9
abundance: many

CDR3aa: CASSTTGITDTQYF
CDR3nt: TGTGCCAGCAGTACGACAGGGATCACAGATACGCAGTATTTT
d_gene: TRBD1
j_gene: TRBJ2-3
v_gene: TRBV12-3/TRBV12-4
abundance: many

CDR3aa: CSASKGGTITDTQYF
CDR3nt: TGCAGTGCTAGTAAGGGAGGGACTATCACAGATACGCAGTATTTT
d_gene: TRBD2
j_gene: TRBJ2-3
v_gene: TRBV20-1
abundance: few

CDR3aa: CASSDRDRTLDTQYF
CDR3nt: TGTGCCAGTAGTGACCGGGACAGGACCCTGGATACGCAGTATTTT
d_gene: TRBD1
j_gene: TRBJ2-3
v_gene: TRBV19
abundance: few

CDR3aa: CASTPASGRAGEQFF
CDR3nt: TGTGCCAGCACCCCGGCTAGCGGGAGGGCCGGCGAGCAGTTCTTC
d_gene: TRBD2
j_gene: TRBJ2-1
v_gene: TRBV14
abundance: few

CDR3aa: CASSRGSGGVTEAFF
CDR3nt: TGCGCCAGCAGCCGCGGGTCAGGGGGAGTTACTGAAGCTTTCTTT
d_gene: TRBD1
j_gene: TRBJ1-1
v_gene: TRBV5-1
abundance: many

CDR3aa: CASSYGGVTGELFF
CDR3nt: TGTGCCAGCAGTTACGGGGGGGTCACCGGGGAGCTGTTTTTT
d_gene: TRBD2
j_gene: TRBJ2-2
v_gene: TRBV6-2/TRBV6-3
abundance: few

CDR3aa: CASSPVGIYNEQFF
CDR3nt: TGTGCCAGTAGTCCCGTGGGCATATACAATGAGCAGTTCTTC
d_gene: -
j_gene: TRBJ2-1
v_gene: TRBV19
abundance: -

CDR3aa: CASSLQQNSPLHF
CDR3nt: TGCGCCAGCAGCTTACAGCAAAATTCACCCCTCCACTTT
d_gene: -
j_gene: TRBJ1-6
v_gene: TRBV5-1
abundance: many

CDR3aa: CASSQGSAGGVHF
CDR3nt: TGTGCCAGCAGCCAAGGGTCAGCGGGAGGCGTGCATTTT
d_gene: TRBD2
j_gene: TRBJ2-3
v_gene: TRBV3-1
abundance: many

CDR3aa: CASTRTGREYNEQFF
CDR3nt: TGTGCCAGCACTCGGACAGGACGGGAATACAATGAGCAGTTCTTC
d_gene: TRBD1
j_gene: TRBJ2-1
v_gene: TRBV12-3/TRBV12-4
abundance: few

CDR3aa: CASSLRAGALAEGTDTQYF
CDR3nt: TGTGCCAGCAGTTTAAGAGCCGGGGCACTAGCGGAAGGCACAGATACGCAGTATTTT
d_gene: TRBD2
j_gene: TRBJ2-3
v_gene: TRBV27
abundance: -

CDR3aa: CASSPSSGSYEQYF
CDR3nt: TGTGCCAGCAGCCCCTCTAGCGGGAGCTACGAGCAGTACTTC
d_gene: TRBD2
j_gene: TRBJ2-7
v_gene: TRBV7-2
abundance: few

CDR3aa: CASSETARGEQYF
CDR3nt: TGTGCCAGCAGTGAGACCGCGAGGGGTGAGCAGTACTTC
d_gene: -
j_gene: TRBJ2-7
v_gene: TRBV25-1
abundance: -

CDR3aa: CASIMVVRGYEQFF
CDR3nt: TGTGCCAGCATCATGGTGGTCAGGGGATATGAGCAGTTCTTC
d_gene: -
j_gene: TRBJ2-1
v_gene: TRBV2
abundance: -

CDR3aa: CASSSQGALDGYTF
CDR3nt: TGTGCCAGCTCCTCACAGGGGGCGTTAGATGGCTACACCTTC
d_gene: TRBD1
j_gene: TRBJ1-2
v_gene: TRBV25-1
abundance: few

CDR3aa: CASSQGSAGGLADTQYF
CDR3nt: TGTGCCAGCAGCCAAGGCTCGGCAGGGGGCTTGGCAGATACGCAGTATTTT
d_gene: TRBD1
j_gene: TRBJ2-3
v_gene: TRBV4-2
abundance: few

CDR3aa: CASSLVWASNEQFF
CDR3nt: TGTGCCAGCAGCTTAGTTTGGGCCTCCAATGAGCAGTTCTTC
d_gene: -
j_gene: TRBJ2-1
v_gene: TRBV7-6
abundance: -

CDR3aa: CSARVEEAGELFF
CDR3nt: TGCAGTGCTAGAGTGGAGGAGGCCGGGGAGCTGTTTTTT
d_gene: -
j_gene: TRBJ2-2
v_gene: TRBV20-1
abundance: -

CDR3aa: CASGTSALGKEQFF
CDR3nt: TGTGCCAGCGGAACTAGCGCCCTTGGAAAGGAGCAGTTCTTC
d_gene: TRBD2
j_gene: TRBJ2-1
v_gene: TRBV6-1
abundance: -

CDR3aa: CASSRFVGSTDTQYF
CDR3nt: TGTGCCAGCAGCCGTTTTGTGGGATCCACAGATACGCAGTATTTT
d_gene: -
j_gene: TRBJ2-3
v_gene: TRBV7-2
abundance: -

CDR3aa: CASILRGAGAEQFF
CDR3nt: TGTGCCAGCATCCTTAGAGGGGCCGGGGCTGAGCAGTTCTTC
d_gene: -
j_gene: TRBJ2-1
v_gene: TRBV5-6
abundance: -

CDR3aa: CASSDSGDGNQPQHF
CDR3nt: TGTGCCAGCAGTGACTCAGGGGACGGCAATCAGCCCCAGCATTTT
d_gene: -
j_gene: TRBJ1-5
v_gene: TRBV6-4
abundance: few

CDR3aa: CATSDASVGGTGELFF
CDR3nt: TGTGCCACCAGTGATGCCTCCGTTGGGGGAACCGGGGAGCTGTTTTTT
d_gene: -
j_gene: TRBJ2-2
v_gene: TRBV24-1
abundance: -

CDR3aa: CASSQEVVKGSETQYF
CDR3nt: TGTGCCAGCAGCCAAGAAGTGGTCAAGGGATCCGAGACCCAGTACTTC
d_gene: -
j_gene: TRBJ2-5
v_gene: TRBV14
abundance: few

CDR3aa: CASSLRQGREQYF
CDR3nt: TGTGCCAGCAGCCTCCGACAGGGGAGGGAGCAGTACTTC
d_gene: TRBD1
j_gene: TRBJ2-7
v_gene: TRBV7-8
abundance: few

CDR3aa: CASLSSYNEQFF
CDR3nt: TGTGCCAGCCTTAGCTCCTACAATGAGCAGTTCTTC
d_gene: -
j_gene: TRBJ2-1
v_gene: TRBV28
abundance: -

CDR3aa: CASSPTTSASQETQYF
CDR3nt: TGTGCCAGCAGCCCTACCACTAGCGCAAGTCAAGAGACCCAGTACTTC
d_gene: TRBD2
j_gene: TRBJ2-5
v_gene: TRBV3-1
abundance: -

CDR3aa: CASSQGRVLTVRQFF
CDR3nt: TGTGCCAGCAGCCAAGGGAGGGTTTTGACGGTAAGGCAGTTCTTC
d_gene: -
j_gene: TRBJ2-1
v_gene: TRBV3-1
abundance: -

CDR3aa: CASSDPGNSNQPQHF
CDR3nt: TGCGCCAGCAGTGACCCCGGGAATAGCAATCAGCCCCAGCATTTT
d_gene: -
j_gene: TRBJ1-5
v_gene: TRBV10-2
abundance: few

CDR3aa: CATRLAGGSSGELFF
CDR3nt: TGTGCCACCCGTTTAGCGGGAGGGTCGTCCGGGGAGCTGTTTTTT
d_gene: TRBD2
j_gene: TRBJ2-2
v_gene: TRBV19
abundance: once

CDR3aa: CASSQANHNSPLHF
CDR3nt: TGTGCCAGCAGCCAAGCCAATCATAATTCACCCCTCCACTTT
d_gene: -
j_gene: TRBJ1-6
v_gene: TRBV3-1
abundance: few

CDR3aa: CSADVSRGYYGYTF
CDR3nt: TGCAGTGCCGATGTATCCAGGGGATACTATGGCTACACCTTC
d_gene: -
j_gene: TRBJ1-2
v_gene: TRBV20-1
abundance: -